This section outlines one T cell receptor (beta chain) sequence together with its context. What it binds is not known. Via MiXCR, TCRdb re-called the 5' RACE reads, giving one row per CDR3 protein. The repertoire holds more than 250,000 distinct CDR3 sequences, with around a tenth as singletons. This sample was taken from a study of CD8 T cells in ankylosing spondylitis. Per the germline V gene, CDR1 is MGHRA and CDR2 is YSYEKL. V lost 3 bases to trimming and J lost 8 bases; unmatched junction nucleotides: 9. CDR3 length: 14 amino acids. Study-wide results and caveats: Within peripheral blood, clones linked to disease were CD8+ and relatively rare.

Sequencing was carried out using blood, either unsorted or a sorted T cell fraction (not recorded which). This receptor was identified in a female donor with ankylosing spondylitis or in good health (not recorded which). The rearrangement links TRBV4-1 to TRBJ1-1; 7 bases match TRBD1. In nucleotides, the CDR3 is TGCGCCAGCAGCCAGATCCGGGACAGATCCGAAGCTTTCTTT. Protein sequence: CASSQIRDRSEAFF.